The 11 T cell receptor beta chains reported below all come from one sample, sequenced in a study of shared clonotypes between healthy human individuals (dated by TCRdb to the early 2020s). Library preparation used the immunoSEQ multiplex PCR assay. The table was pulled from immuneACCESS by TCRdb, which kept in-frame rearrangements only. Such tables lose some clones; where checked, under half of the loss comes from unresolved V genes, and the rest has no known cause. The sample contains about 1.5 million clones, roughly 95% of them found a single time. The top ten clones comprise approximately 1% of the sample. The specimen was naive CD4+ T cells sorted from blood. What the cell subset or site label conveys for this sample: CD45RA+ positively selected. These receptors were obtained from a man younger than 45 in good health.

The chain employs TRBV5-1 and TRBJ2-3; 14 nucleotides line up with TRBD2. The V and J ends lost 3 bases and 3 bases, in that order; junction bases with no gene match: 9. Germline V gives CDR1 SGHRS, CDR2 YFSETQ. CDR3 length: 18 residues. In DNA form, the CDR3 reads TGCGCCAGCAGCTCTACCCCGGGACTAGCGGGAGCAACAGATACGCAGTATTTT. Translation: CASSSTPGLAGATDTQYF.

The V and J genes are TRBV6-5 and TRBJ2-7; no reliable D call. Germline values: CDR1 MNHEY, CDR2 SVGAGI. Trimming removed 6 bases at V and 0 bases at J, with 9 bases between. This CDR3 contains 13 residues. The chain's CDR3 is CASSSGASYEQYF. CDR3 bases: TGTGCCAGCAGCTCCGGAGCCTCCTACGAGCAGTACTTC.

This clone showed up just once. The genes are TRBV15 and TRBJ2-7; TRBD1 is a possible D gene (6 bases). The ends were cut back, 1 base at V and 4 bases at J, with 17 bases in the middle. The CDR3 covers 16 residues. CDR1 and CDR2 from the germline V gene are LNHNV and YYDKDF (reference sequence). The chain's CDR3 is CATSRGTTGSGYEQYF. CDR3 DNA: TGTGCCACCAGCAGAGGTACCACAGGGTCGGGGTACGAGCAGTACTTC.

This rearrangement joins TRBV2 to TRBJ2-2, with D possibly being TRBD2 (6 bases). Deletions cut 10 bases from V and 0 bases from J, with 18 bases between. This CDR3 has 16 residues. Germline CDR1 is SNHLY and CDR2 is FYNNEI. CDR3 amino acids: CAIQVGLATNTGELFF. In DNA form, the CDR3 reads TGTGCCATCCAAGTGGGGCTAGCGACGAACACCGGGGAGCTGTTTTTT.

This clone was picked up one time. This chain joins TRBV10-3 and TRBJ2-3, with 8 bases identical to TRBD1. The CDR3 has 13 residues. Germline V gene data show CDR1 as ENHRY and CDR2 as SYGVKD. The V gene end was trimmed by 7 bases and the J gene end by 14 bases; junction bases not matched to a gene: 14. The CDR3 loop reads CAITEIGQGDAYF. CDR3 bases: TGTGCCATCACCGAGATAGGACAGGGAGATGCGTATTTT.

The chain links TRBV30 to TRBJ1-1, with D maybe TRBD1 (5 bases). Germline V gene sequence: CDR1 GTSNPN, CDR2 SVGIG (reference sequence). The CDR3 has 12 residues. The V end lost 2 bases, the J end lost 11 bases, and 15 bases lay between the germline ends. The CDR3 loop reads CAWSTIQEGAFF. DNA of the CDR3: TGTGCCTGGAGTACTATTCAAGAGGGGGCTTTCTTT.

The chain employs TRBV28 and TRBJ2-3, with TRBD2 identical over 14 bases. The CDR3 totals 17 residues. The trim removed 8 bases at V and 1 base at J, leaving 8 bases unmatched. Germline CDR1 is MDHEN and CDR2 is SYDVKM. The CDR3 region has the DNA TGTGCCAGCCGTGGGACTAGCGGGAGAAAGGGCACAGATACGCAGTATTTT. Its translation: CASRGTSGRKGTDTQYF.

The rearrangement uses TRBV5-1 and TRBJ1-5; 8 nucleotides align to TRBD1. This CDR3 has 14 residues. Trimming removed 4 bases from V and 9 bases from J; junction bases left unmatched: 9. Germline V gene lookup returns CDR1 SGHRS and CDR2 YFSETQ. The CDR3 spells CASSTGQGDGPQHF. The DNA of the CDR3 is TGCGCCAGCAGCACCGGACAGGGAGATGGGCCCCAGCATTTT.

For this clone: A junction end diverges from the germline sequence, so it may reflect a read error. This chain uses TRBV6-1 with TRBJ2-7; 7 positions match TRBD2. Germline values: CDR1 MNHNS, CDR2 SASEGT. This CDR3 is built from 11 residues. CDR3: CASSVSGLVLF. CDR3 DNA sequence: TGTGCCAGCAGTGTCTCCGGACTAGTTCTCTTC.

The chain has TRBV10-3 and TRBJ2-2; no firm D call. Germline values: CDR1 ENHRY, CDR2 SYGVKD. V was trimmed by 7 bases and J by 5 bases, leaving 11 bases between them. The CDR3 is 13 amino acids. The CDR3 DNA sequence: TGTGCCATCAAAAGATTGCGGACCGGGGAGCTGTTTTTT. Translated, it gives CAIKRLRTGELFF.

The gene calls are TRBV15 and TRBJ2-3, with 9 bases aligning to TRBD2. V was clipped by 8 bases and J by 2 bases; unmatched bases: 11. The CDR3 covers 16 residues. Germline V gene lookup returns CDR1 LNHNV and CDR2 YYDKDF (reference sequence). This CDR3 reads CATESGTSMVTDTQYF. In DNA, the CDR3 is TGTGCCACCGAGTCCGGGACTAGCATGGTCACAGATACGCAGTATTTT. The full variable domain, rest sourced from reference TRBV15 and TRBJ2-3, is DAMVIQNPRYQVTQFGKPVTLSCSQTLNHNVMYWYQQKSSQAPKLLFHYYDKDFNNEADTPDNFQSRRPNTSFCFLDIRSPGLGDTAMYLCATESGTSMVTDTQYFGPGTRLTVL.